The sequence of this TCR beta chain was determined in a study of cytomegalovirus exposure and HLA in healthy donors. Vbeta (60) and Jbeta (13) primers were used in the PCR. Some clones are missing from TCRdb's copy, which holds only in-frame ones; the method was immunoSEQ multiplex PCR. The table lists some 120,000 clones, over 8% of them singletons, with 3% to 3.5% in the top ten. The CDR3 is 14 residues long. The V gene's germline CDR1 is MNHEY and CDR2 SVGAGI. About this clone itself: The antigen is not known.

Study results and limitations: Most of the TCR beta V segments (in an earlier analysis) were productive either about 87% or about 30% of the time. Reportedly, a later analysis found an Asian-associated ancestry cluster had fewer N-insertions than the approximately 700-donor mean.

Source material: PBMCs. The chain joins TRBV6-5 to TRBJ2-5; 9 bases agree with TRBD1. Near its end, the DNA agrees better with TRBJ2-7, so the J call may be wrong. The origin of this receptor is a man aged 30-40 years in good health and CMV-seronegative. Here the CDR3 DNA reads TGTGCCAGCAGGAACAGGGGGCGCGACCACGAGCAGTACTTC. This translates into CASRNRGRDHEQYF.